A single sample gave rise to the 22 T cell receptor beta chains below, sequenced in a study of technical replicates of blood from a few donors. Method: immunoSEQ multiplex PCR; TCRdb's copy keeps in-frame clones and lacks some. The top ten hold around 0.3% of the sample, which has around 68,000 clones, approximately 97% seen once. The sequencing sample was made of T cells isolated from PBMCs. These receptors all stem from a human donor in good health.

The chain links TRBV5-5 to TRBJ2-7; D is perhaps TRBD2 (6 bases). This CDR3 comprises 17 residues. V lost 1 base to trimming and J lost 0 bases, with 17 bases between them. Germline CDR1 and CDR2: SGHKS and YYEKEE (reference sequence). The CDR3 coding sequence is TGTGCCAGCAGCTTGAACCCCTGGCTCGGGAGCTCCTACGAGCAGTACTTC. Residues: CASSLNPWLGSSYEQYF.

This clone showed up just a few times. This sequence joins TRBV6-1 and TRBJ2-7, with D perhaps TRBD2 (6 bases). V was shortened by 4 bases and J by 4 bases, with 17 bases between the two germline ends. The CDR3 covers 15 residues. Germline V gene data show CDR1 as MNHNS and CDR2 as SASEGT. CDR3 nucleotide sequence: TGTGCCAGCAGTGCCGGGACTCTAGGGAGTTACGAGCAGTACTTC. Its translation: CASSAGTLGSYEQYF.

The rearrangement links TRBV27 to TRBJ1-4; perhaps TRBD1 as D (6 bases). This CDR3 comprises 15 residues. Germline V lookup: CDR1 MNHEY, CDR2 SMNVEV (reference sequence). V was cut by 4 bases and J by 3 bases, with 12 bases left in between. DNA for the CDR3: TGTGCCAGCAGTTCGAACAGGGCCCCTAATGAAAAACTGTTTTTT. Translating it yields CASSSNRAPNEKLFF.

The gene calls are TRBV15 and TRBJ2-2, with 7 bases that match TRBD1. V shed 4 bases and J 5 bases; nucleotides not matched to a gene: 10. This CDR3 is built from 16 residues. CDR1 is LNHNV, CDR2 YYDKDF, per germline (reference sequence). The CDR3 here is CATSKETGTATGELFF. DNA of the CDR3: TGTGCCACCAGCAAAGAAACCGGGACAGCGACCGGGGAGCTGTTTTTT.

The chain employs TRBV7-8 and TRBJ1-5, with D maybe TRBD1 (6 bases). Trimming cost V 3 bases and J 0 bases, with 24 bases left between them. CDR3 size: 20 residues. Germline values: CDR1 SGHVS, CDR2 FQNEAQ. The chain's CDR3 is CASSLTGAGTRYHSNQPQHF. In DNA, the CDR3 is TGTGCCAGCAGCTTGACAGGTGCCGGGACAAGATACCATAGCAATCAGCCCCAGCATTTT. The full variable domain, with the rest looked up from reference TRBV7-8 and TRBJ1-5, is GAGVSQSPRYKVAKRGQDVALRCDPISGHVSLFWYQQALGQGPEFLTYFQNEAQLDKSGLPSDRFFAERPEGSVSTLKIQRTQQEDSAVYLCASSLTGAGTRYHSNQPQHFGDGTRLSIL.

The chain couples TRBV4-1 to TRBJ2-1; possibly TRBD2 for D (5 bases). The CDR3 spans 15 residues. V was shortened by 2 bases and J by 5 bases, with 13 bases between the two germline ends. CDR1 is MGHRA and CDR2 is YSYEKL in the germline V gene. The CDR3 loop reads CASSQIERADNEQFF. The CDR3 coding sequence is TGCGCCAGCAGCCAAATTGAGAGGGCGGACAATGAGCAGTTCTTC.

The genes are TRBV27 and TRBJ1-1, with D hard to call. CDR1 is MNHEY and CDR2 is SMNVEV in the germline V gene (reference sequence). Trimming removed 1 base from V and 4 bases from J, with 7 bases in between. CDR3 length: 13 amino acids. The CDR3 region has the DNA TGTGCCAGCAGTTTATTTGCGGGCACTGAAGCTTTCTTT. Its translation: CASSLFAGTEAFF.

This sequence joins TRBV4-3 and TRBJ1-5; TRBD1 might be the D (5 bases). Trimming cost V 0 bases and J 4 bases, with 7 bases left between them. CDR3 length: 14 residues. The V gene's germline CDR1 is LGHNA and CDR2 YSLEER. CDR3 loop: CASSQDRVNQPQHF. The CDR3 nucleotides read TGCGCCAGCAGCCAAGACAGGGTGAATCAGCCCCAGCATTTT.

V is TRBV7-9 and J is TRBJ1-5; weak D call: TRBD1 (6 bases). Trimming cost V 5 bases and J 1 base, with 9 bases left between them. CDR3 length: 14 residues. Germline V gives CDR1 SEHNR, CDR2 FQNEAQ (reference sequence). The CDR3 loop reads CASSMGASNQPQHF. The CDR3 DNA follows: TGTGCCAGCAGCATGGGGGCAAGCAATCAGCCCCAGCATTTT.

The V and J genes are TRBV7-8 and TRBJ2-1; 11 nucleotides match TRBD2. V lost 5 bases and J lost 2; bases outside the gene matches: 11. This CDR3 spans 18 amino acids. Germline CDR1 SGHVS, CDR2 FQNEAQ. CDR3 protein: CASSPRLAGSITYNEQFF. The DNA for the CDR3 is TGTGCCAGCAGCCCCCGACTAGCGGGGAGTATTACCTACAATGAGCAGTTCTTC.

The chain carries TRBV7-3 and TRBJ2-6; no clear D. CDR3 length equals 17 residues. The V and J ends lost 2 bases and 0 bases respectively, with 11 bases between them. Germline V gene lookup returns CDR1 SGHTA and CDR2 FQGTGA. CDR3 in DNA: TGTGCCAGCAGCTTAGGGTTGGGCACCTCTGGGGCCAACGTCCTGACTTTC. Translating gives CASSLGLGTSGANVLTF.

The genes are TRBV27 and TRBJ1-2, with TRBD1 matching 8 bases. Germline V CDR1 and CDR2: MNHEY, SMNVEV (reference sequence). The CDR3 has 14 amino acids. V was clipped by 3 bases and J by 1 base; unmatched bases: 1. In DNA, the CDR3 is TGTGCCAGCAGTTTTACAGGGGGTAACTATGGCTACACCTTC. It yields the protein CASSFTGGNYGYTF.

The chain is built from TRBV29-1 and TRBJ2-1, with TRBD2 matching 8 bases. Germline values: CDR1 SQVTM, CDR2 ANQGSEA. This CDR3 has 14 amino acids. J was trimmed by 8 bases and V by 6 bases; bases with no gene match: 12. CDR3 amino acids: CSVSGAGGPDEQFF. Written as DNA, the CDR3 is TGCAGCGTCAGTGGGGCGGGGGGCCCAGATGAGCAGTTCTTC.

CDR3 in DNA: TGTGCCAGTAGTCTCCGGTCGGGGGTGGGTGAGCAGTTCTTC. It specifies CASSLRSGVGEQFF. V gene TRBV19 combines with J gene TRBJ2-1; possible D gene TRBD2, 6 bases. This CDR3 has 14 amino acids. Trimming removed 5 bases from V and 9 bases from J, with 17 bases in between. Per germline, CDR1 LNHDA and CDR2 SQIVND (reference sequence).

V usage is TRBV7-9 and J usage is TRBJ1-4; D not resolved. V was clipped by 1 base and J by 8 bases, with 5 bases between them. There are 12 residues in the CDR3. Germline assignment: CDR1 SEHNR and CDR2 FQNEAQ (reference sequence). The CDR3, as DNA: TGTGCCAGCAGCTTAGTCCCAGAAAAACTGTTTTTT. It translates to CASSLVPEKLFF. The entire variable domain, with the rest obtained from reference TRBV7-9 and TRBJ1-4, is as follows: DTGVSQNPRHKITKRGQNVTFRCDPISEHNRLYWYRQTLGQGPEFLTYFQNEAQLEKSRLLSDRFSAERPKGSFSTLEIQRTEQGDSAMYLCASSLVPEKLFFGSGTQLSVL.

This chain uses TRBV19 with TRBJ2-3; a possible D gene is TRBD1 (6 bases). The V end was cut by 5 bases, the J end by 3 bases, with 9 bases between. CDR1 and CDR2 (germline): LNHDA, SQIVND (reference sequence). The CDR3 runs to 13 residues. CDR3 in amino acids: CASSVQGTDTQYF. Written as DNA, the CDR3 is TGTGCCAGTAGTGTACAGGGTACAGATACGCAGTATTTT.

CDR3 coding DNA: TGTGCCAGCAGCACGACAGGGGGAGGAAGCGGCGAGCAGTACTTC. This codes for CASSTTGGGSGEQYF. The V gene is TRBV7-9, the J gene TRBJ2-7; 9 nucleotides line up with TRBD1. The V segment lost 5 bases and the J segment 6 bases; nucleotides outside the gene matches: 11. CDR1 and CDR2 (germline): SEHNR, FQNEAQ (reference sequence). The CDR3 has 15 amino acids.

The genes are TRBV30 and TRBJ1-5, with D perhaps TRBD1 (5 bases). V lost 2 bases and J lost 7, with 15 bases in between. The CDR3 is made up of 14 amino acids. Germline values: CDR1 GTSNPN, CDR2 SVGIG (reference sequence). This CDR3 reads CAWSIGQGGQPQHF. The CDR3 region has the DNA TGTGCCTGGAGTATCGGGCAGGGAGGACAGCCCCAGCATTTT.

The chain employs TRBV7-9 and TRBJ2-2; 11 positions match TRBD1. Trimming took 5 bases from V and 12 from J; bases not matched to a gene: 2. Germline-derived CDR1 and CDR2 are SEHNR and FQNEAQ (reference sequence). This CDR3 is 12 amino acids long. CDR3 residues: CASSLDRGQLFF. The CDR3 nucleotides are TGTGCCAGCAGCCTGGACAGGGGGCAGCTGTTTTTT.

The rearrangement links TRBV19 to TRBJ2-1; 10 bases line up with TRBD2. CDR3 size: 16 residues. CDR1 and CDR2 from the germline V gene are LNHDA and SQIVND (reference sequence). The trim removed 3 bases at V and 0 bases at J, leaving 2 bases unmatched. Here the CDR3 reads CASSIRTSGSYNEQFF. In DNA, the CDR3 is TGTGCCAGTAGTATCCGGACTAGCGGCTCCTACAATGAGCAGTTCTTC.

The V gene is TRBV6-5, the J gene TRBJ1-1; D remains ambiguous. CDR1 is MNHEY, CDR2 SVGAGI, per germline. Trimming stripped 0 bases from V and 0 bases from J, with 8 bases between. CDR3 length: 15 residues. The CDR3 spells CASSYSDFMNTEAFF. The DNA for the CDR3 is TGTGCCAGCAGTTACTCCGACTTTATGAACACTGAAGCTTTCTTT.

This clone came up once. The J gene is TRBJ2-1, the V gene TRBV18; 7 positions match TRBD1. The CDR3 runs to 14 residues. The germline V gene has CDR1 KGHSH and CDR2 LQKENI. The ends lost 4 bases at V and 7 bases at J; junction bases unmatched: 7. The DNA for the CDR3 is TGTGCCAGCTCACTTGGGACAGCCGGAAATGAGCAGTTCTTC. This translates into CASSLGTAGNEQFF.